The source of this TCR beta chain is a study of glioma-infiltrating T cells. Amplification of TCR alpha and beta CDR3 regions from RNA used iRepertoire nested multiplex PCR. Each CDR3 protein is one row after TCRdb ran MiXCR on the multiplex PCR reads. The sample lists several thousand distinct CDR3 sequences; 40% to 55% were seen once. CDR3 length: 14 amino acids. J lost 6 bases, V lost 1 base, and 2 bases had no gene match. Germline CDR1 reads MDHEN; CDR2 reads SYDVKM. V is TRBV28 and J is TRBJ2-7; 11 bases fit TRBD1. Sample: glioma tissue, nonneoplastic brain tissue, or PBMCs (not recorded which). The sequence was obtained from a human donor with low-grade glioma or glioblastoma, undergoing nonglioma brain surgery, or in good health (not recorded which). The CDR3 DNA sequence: TGTGCCAGCAGTTTATCCGGGACAGGGGGCGAGCAGTACTTC. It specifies CASSLSGTGGEQYF.